A selection of T cell receptor beta chains follows, all from one sample in a study of cytomegalovirus exposure and HLA in healthy donors. Produced via immunoSEQ multiplex PCR; TCRdb's table is partial and in-frame only. The repertoire includes roughly 110,000 clones, over 55% of them detected once, and 2.5% to 3.5% sits in the top ten. The sequenced material came from PBMCs. The receptors were sampled from a female donor in good health and CMV-seronegative. The CDR3 runs from the conserved cysteine through the conserved F or W. A D gene is named only where the DNA matches it firmly. Rows give clone size only sometimes, using once, few, many, or a class for an expanded clone.

NA,TRBV7-8,TRBJ1-2,NA,CASSLGRGYGYTF,TGTGCCAGCAGCCTGGGGAGGGGCTATGGCTACACCTTC
NA,TRBV4-2,TRBJ2-1,TRBD2,CASSQLTAGGPDEQFF,TGTGCCAGCAGCCAACTGACAGCGGGAGGGCCAGATGAGCAGTTCTTC
medium-sized,TRBV5-5,TRBJ1-4,NA,CASSRDTGFNEKLFF,TGTGCCAGCAGCCGGGACACAGGATTTAATGAAAAACTGTTTTTT
NA,TRBV6-1,TRBJ2-7,TRBD1,CASSATQGAWNEQYF,TGTGCCAGCAGTGCCACACAGGGGGCTTGGAACGAGCAGTACTTC
NA,TRBV5-1,TRBJ2-5,TRBD2,CASSKGLAGVEETQYF,TGCGCCAGCAGCAAAGGACTAGCGGGAGTTGAAGAGACCCAGTACTTC
NA,TRBV7-2,TRBJ1-4,NA,CASSLGGRGSNEKLFF,TGTGCCAGCAGCTTAGGAGGTCGCGGTTCGAATGAAAAACTGTTTTTT
NA,TRBV19,TRBJ1-2,NA,CASSRLSGGYTF,TGTGCCAGTAGTCGGTTGTCTGGTGGCTACACCTTC
NA,TRBV28,TRBJ1-1,TRBD1,CASSPTGTGIEAFF,TGTGCCAGCAGTCCTACCGGGACAGGGATTGAAGCTTTCTTT
NA,TRBV20-1,TRBJ1-1,NA,CSARGEAEAFF,TGCAGTGCACGCGGGGAGGCTGAAGCTTTCTTT
once,TRBV7-2,TRBJ2-3,TRBD2,CASSLGVSGSGADTQYF,TGTGCCAGCAGCTTAGGGGTTAGCGGGAGTGGCGCAGATACGCAGTATTTT
NA,TRBV5-5,TRBJ2-7,NA,CASSWGGTASYEQYF,TGTGCCAGCAGCTGGGGCGGGACGGCCTCCTACGAGCAGTACTTC
NA,TRBV5-6,TRBJ2-1,NA,CASSGRTAGEQFF,TGTGCCAGCAGCGGACGGACAGCGGGGGAGCAGTTCTTC
NA,TRBV27,TRBJ1-2,NA,CASSDRGWGANYGYTF,TGTGCCAGCAGTGACCGAGGGTGGGGAGCTAACTATGGCTACACCTTC
NA,TRBV5-5,TRBJ2-7,TRBD2,CASSWTSGVNQGEQYF,TGTGCCAGCAGCTGGACTAGCGGCGTCAATCAGGGCGAGCAGTACTTC
NA,TRBV15,TRBJ2-1,NA,CATSHDVVEQFF,TGTGCCACCAGCCACGATGTAGTAGAGCAGTTCTTC
NA,TRBV5-1,TRBJ1-2,TRBD1,CASGTGSGYTF,TGCGCCAGCGGGACAGGGTCTGGCTACACCTTC
NA,TRBV7-3,TRBJ2-1,TRBD2,CASSLTSGRASEQFF,TGTGCCAGCAGCTTGACTAGCGGGAGGGCTAGTGAGCAGTTCTTC
few,TRBV7-6,TRBJ2-3,TRBD1,CASSSRGQGRGTDTQYF,TGTGCCAGCAGCTCCCGAGGACAGGGGAGAGGGACAGATACGCAGTATTTT
NA,TRBV7-2,TRBJ2-2,TRBD2,CASSSSGANTGELFF,TGTGCCAGCAGCTCCAGCGGGGCGAACACCGGGGAGCTGTTTTTT
NA,TRBV7-9,TRBJ2-6,TRBD1,CASSHRPGQVNSGANVLTF,TGTGCCAGCAGCCACAGGCCGGGACAGGTGAACTCTGGGGCCAACGTCCTGACTTTC
NA,TRBV4-3,TRBJ2-7,TRBD2,CASSRAGRVHDEQYF,TGCGCCAGCAGCCGAGCGGGGAGAGTTCACGACGAGCAGTACTTC
NA,TRBV7-9,TRBJ1-4,NA,CASSYSVEKLFF,TGTGCCAGCAGCTACTCCGTAGAAAAACTGTTTTTT